The 32 T cell receptor beta chains given below trace back to one sample, sequenced in a study of blood T cells in healthy people across ages. Then a second PCR, running roughly 7 to 11 cycles, was carried out with a sample-barcoded 5' primer and a J-beta primer mix. TCRdb reprocessed the 5' RACE reads via MiXCR and lists one record per CDR3 protein. This table holds roughly 1,700,000 distinct CDR3 sequences, roughly 27% found once. The specimen sequenced was blood. The receptor source for this set is a woman aged 25 to 39 in good health.

Of note for this clonotype: This sequence may be a read error, since a much larger clone differs from it by one base. This rearrangement joins TRBV20-1 to TRBJ2-1; 8 bases are a match to TRBD2. The CDR3 is made up of 15 amino acids. Germline V gives CDR1 DFQATT, CDR2 SNEGSKA (reference sequence). Trimming at V came to 0 bases and at J to 5 bases, leaving 6 bases not matched to a gene. The CDR3 DNA is TGCAGTGCTAGAGATCGGCGGGGGGATAACAATGAGCAGTTCTTC. Translating gives CSARDRRGDNNEQFF.

The chain employs TRBV20-1 and TRBJ2-7; no clear D. Gene TRBJ2-5 matches the end of the DNA better, so the J call may be wrong. In germline, CDR1 is DFQATT, CDR2 SNEGSKA (reference sequence). The CDR3 has 12 amino acids. CDR3 region: CSARDPYETQYF. CDR3 coding DNA: TGCAGTGCTAGAGATCCTTATGAGACCCAGTACTTC.

This clonotype was counted between two and nine times. Possible read error: a much larger clone is one base away. The chain employs TRBV6-6 and TRBJ1-1; no definite D call. The CDR3 is 12 amino acids. V was pared by 2 bases and J by 0 bases, with 1 base between. Looked up from germline, CDR1 is MNHNY and CDR2 is SVGAGI (reference sequence). This chain's CDR3 is CASSYVNTEAFF. CDR3 sequence (DNA): TGTGCCAGCAGTTACGTGAACACTGAAGCTTTCTTT.

The chain couples TRBV12-3 or TRBV12-4 to TRBJ1-2, with 9 bases fitting TRBD1. CDR3 length: 16 amino acids. J was trimmed by 2 bases and V by 6 bases; bases with no gene match: 10. CDR3 residues: CASRTGGPGRNYGYTF. The CDR3 nucleotides are TGTGCCAGCAGGACAGGGGGGCCAGGGAGGAACTATGGCTACACCTTC.

Comment on this clonotype: A read error may produce the germline difference seen at one junction end. The chain uses TRBV7-9 and TRBJ2-1; 7 nucleotides match TRBD2. This CDR3 contains 12 residues. Germline values: CDR1 SEHNR, CDR2 FQNEAQ (reference sequence). The CDR3 reads CASSLSGDEKFF. The CDR3 bases are TGTGCCAGCAGCTTAAGCGGGGATGAGAAGTTCTTC.

The V and J genes are TRBV6-1 and TRBJ1-5; 7 bases match TRBD1. Germline CDR1 and CDR2: MNHNS and SASEGT. The V gene end was trimmed by 6 bases and the J gene end by 5 bases; junction bases not matched to a gene: 4. The CDR3 length is 13 residues. Here the CDR3 reads CASRGTVHQPQHF. In DNA, the CDR3 is TGTGCCAGCAGGGGGACAGTTCATCAGCCCCAGCATTTT.

J is TRBJ2-1 and V is TRBV5-1; D tentatively fits TRBD1 or TRBD2 (7 bases each). V was trimmed by 7 bases and J by 4 bases, leaving 18 bases between them. The length of the CDR3 is 15 residues. CDR1 and CDR2 (germline): SGHRS, YFSETQ. DNA for the CDR3: TGCGCCAGCCGTCAGGGGGGGAATGAGTACAATGAGCAGTTCTTC. This sequence encodes CASRQGGNEYNEQFF. Variable domain in full (rest from reference TRBV5-1 and TRBJ2-1): KAGVTQTPRYLIKTRGQQVTLSCSPISGHRSVSWYQQTPGQGLQFLFEYFSETQRNKGNFPGRFSGRQFSNSRSEMNVSTLELGDSALYLCASRQGGNEYNEQFFGPGTRLTVL.

This clonotype was counted many times. This chain joins TRBV5-1 and TRBJ2-5; D call uncertain. The CDR3 loop spans 14 amino acids. Germline assignment: CDR1 SGHRS and CDR2 YFSETQ. V lost 0 bases, J lost 3 bases, and 9 bases lay in between. The DNA of the CDR3 is TGCGCCAGCAGCTTGGAGGGTTTAGAAGAGACCCAGTACTTC. Translated: CASSLEGLEETQYF.

This clonotype occurred a few times. The J gene is TRBJ2-7, the V gene TRBV27; a possible D gene is TRBD2 (7 bases). The CDR3 spans 17 residues. The germline gives CDR1 MNHEY, CDR2 SMNVEV (reference sequence). V gave up 6 bases and J gave up 2 bases, with 23 bases separating them. The CDR3 sequence: CASSRAGAGSLTYEQYF. The CDR3 bases are TGTGCCAGCAGCCGCGCGGGGGCGGGGTCCCTCACCTACGAGCAGTACTTC.

This clonotype showed up just a few times. The chain is built from TRBV30 and TRBJ1-1; D is undetermined. The V gene's germline CDR1 is GTSNPN and CDR2 SVGIG (reference sequence). The CDR3 spans 11 residues. V shed 3 bases and J shed 5 bases, with 7 bases lying between them. The CDR3 coding sequence is TGTGCCTGGAGCAGATCTACTGAAGCTTTCTTT. Translated: CAWSRSTEAFF.

CDR3 sequence reads: CASSLSRGGQPQHF. CDR3 coding DNA: TGTGCCAGCAGCTTGTCAAGGGGGGGTCAGCCCCAGCATTTT. The chain recombines TRBV5-6 with TRBJ1-5, with D tentatively TRBD1 (6 bases). The germline V gene has CDR1 SGHDT and CDR2 YYEEEE. This CDR3 region has 14 residues. V dropped 1 base and J dropped 6 bases, with 11 bases sitting between them.

V usage is TRBV10-3 and J usage is TRBJ1-2; 11 bases are shared with TRBD1. V gave up 4 bases and J gave up 7 bases; unmatched junction bases: 5. CDR3 length equals 14 residues. Germline-derived CDR1 and CDR2 are ENHRY and SYGVKD. CDR3 DNA: TGTGCCATCAGTGCCGGACAGGGGGCCAGTGGCTACACCTTC. This codes for CAISAGQGASGYTF.

The chain employs TRBV9 and TRBJ1-2, with 10 bases lining up with TRBD1. The CDR3 totals 14 residues. CDR1 and CDR2 (germline): SGDLS, YYNGEE. J gave up 6 bases and V 0 bases, and 2 bases lay outside the gene matches. For the CDR3, the DNA is TGTGCCAGCAGCGTAGAGGGGACAGGGGATGGCTACACCTTC. Translation gives CASSVEGTGDGYTF.

In its sample, this clonotype was seen a few times. This rearrangement joins TRBV24-1 to TRBJ2-1; D possibly corresponds to TRBD1 (5 bases). Germline V gene data show CDR1 as KGHDR and CDR2 as SFDVKD. The ends were cut back, 8 bases at V and 4 bases at J, with 5 bases in the middle. The CDR3 covers 11 residues. The CDR3 DNA reads as TGTGCCACCAAGGGGTACAATGAGCAGTTCTTC. Encoded protein: CATKGYNEQFF.

V is TRBV7-2 and J is TRBJ1-2; tentative D call: TRBD1 (6 bases). Trimming removed 5 bases from V and 6 bases from J, with 28 bases in between. Germline CDR1 and CDR2: SGHTA and FQGNSA. The CDR3 extends over 18 amino acids. In DNA, the CDR3 is TGTGCCAGCAGCCCCCGTGGAGTGGGGGCTGGAGTTTGGGATGGCTACACCTTC. It encodes CASSPRGVGAGVWDGYTF.

This chain joins TRBV3-1 and TRBJ2-7; a weak D match, TRBD1 (7 bases). Trimming took 3 bases from V and 3 from J, leaving 15 bases between them. This CDR3 is 15 amino acids long. Germline lookup yields CDR1 LGHDT and CDR2 YNNKEL (reference sequence). The CDR3 here is CASSQGSGGFYEQYF. As DNA, the CDR3 is TGTGCCAGCAGCCAGGGTTCAGGGGGGTTCTACGAGCAGTACTTC.

This clonotype showed up just once. CDR3 loop: CASSLNAGVTQFF. CDR3 DNA: TGTGCCAGCAGTTTAAACGCAGGAGTGACCCAGTTCTTC. The chain has TRBV12-3 or TRBV12-4 and TRBJ2-1; D not certain. This CDR3 has 13 residues. Trimming removed 2 bases from V and 13 bases from J, with 15 bases in between.

The chain carries TRBV20-1 and TRBJ1-2; D may be TRBD1 (5 bases). V lost 5 bases and J lost 2, with 15 bases in between. The CDR3 is 14 residues long. Germline CDR1 DFQATT, CDR2 SNEGSKA (reference sequence). The CDR3 sequence: CSAPDRQSNYGYTF. The DNA of the CDR3 is TGCAGTGCTCCTGACCGACAGTCGAACTATGGCTACACCTTC.

The rearrangement links TRBV2 to TRBJ2-1, with a possible D match to TRBD1 (6 bases). The germline V gene has CDR1 SNHLY and CDR2 FYNNEI. Trimming removed 6 bases at V and 15 bases at J, with 18 bases between. This CDR3 is built from 12 residues. CDR3 nucleotide sequence: TGTGCCAGCAGAGAACCGGGACACGGGCCGTTCTTC. It encodes CASREPGHGPFF.

V and J are TRBV12-3 or TRBV12-4 and TRBJ2-4; no definite D call. Near its end, the DNA agrees better with TRBJ2-7, so the J call may be wrong. This CDR3 is built from 11 residues. The CDR3 region is CASSRLAEQYF. In DNA, the CDR3 is TGTGCCAGCAGCCGACTCGCCGAGCAGTACTTC.

This clonotype was found many times. The chain combines TRBV3-1 with TRBJ2-7; D is unresolved. With 0 bases removed from V and 2 bases from J, the gap between germline ends came to 8 bases. This CDR3 contains 14 residues. Germline-derived CDR1 and CDR2 are LGHDT and YNNKEL (reference sequence). The CDR3 region has the DNA TGTGCCAGCAGCCAAGAATCCGAAACCTACGAGCAGTACTTC. This sequence encodes CASSQESETYEQYF.

This clonotype was recorded a few times. The chain is built from TRBV6-6 and TRBJ2-3; TRBD2 aligns across 9 bases. Germline V gives CDR1 MNHNY, CDR2 SVGAGI (reference sequence). The CDR3 loop spans 15 amino acids. The V and J ends lost 6 bases and 0 bases, in that order; junction bases with no gene match: 4. The CDR3 nucleotides read TGTGCCAGCAGGGTAGCGGGAGAAAGCACAGATACGCAGTATTTT. The encoded protein is CASRVAGESTDTQYF.

The chain carries TRBV5-1 and TRBJ2-3, with 11 positions matching TRBD2. CDR3 length: 18 amino acids. Germline CDR1 SGHRS, CDR2 YFSETQ. Trimming took 0 bases from V and 5 from J; bases not matched to a gene: 11. The CDR3 sequence is CASSLASGLAGPKDTQYF. The CDR3 nucleotides read TGCGCCAGCAGCTTGGCCTCCGGACTAGCGGGTCCAAAAGATACGCAGTATTTT. The whole variable domain, remainder taken from reference TRBV5-1 and TRBJ2-3, is KAGVTQTPRYLIKTRGQQVTLSCSPISGHRSVSWYQQTPGQGLQFLFEYFSETQRNKGNFPGRFSGRQFSNSRSEMNVSTLELGDSALYLCASSLASGLAGPKDTQYFGPGTRLTVL.

On this clonotype: One base away lies a much larger clone, so this may be a sequencing read error. The chain links TRBV7-6 to TRBJ2-7; D unresolved. This CDR3 is built from 13 residues. Germline V lookup: CDR1 SGHVS, CDR2 FNYEAQ. V was shortened by 5 bases and J by 6 bases, with 14 bases between the two germline ends. This CDR3 reads CASSRTAWSEQYF. CDR3 bases: TGTGCCAGCAGCCGGACGGCGTGGAGCGAGCAGTACTTC.

J is TRBJ2-1 and V is TRBV6-2 or TRBV6-3, with D possibly matching TRBD1 (6 bases). The V end lost 0 bases, the J end lost 13 bases, and 19 bases lay between the germline ends. Germline assignment: CDR1 MNHEY and CDR2 SVGEGT. The CDR3 is made up of 15 amino acids. The CDR3 nucleotides read TGTGCCAGCAGTTACTCGAAGGGGGTCAAAGAGACCCAGTTCTTC. Translation: CASSYSKGVKETQFF.

This clonotype came up many times. V and J are TRBV7-2 and TRBJ1-5, with TRBD1 as a possible D gene (6 bases). The CDR3 sequence is 15 residues long. V lost 1 base, J lost 2 bases, and 9 bases lay in between. The germline gives CDR1 SGHTA, CDR2 FQGNSA. The CDR3 protein is CASSLDGGGNQPQHF. The CDR3 DNA sequence: TGTGCCAGCAGCTTAGACGGGGGCGGCAATCAGCCCCAGCATTTT.

The chain links TRBV20-1 to TRBJ2-1; 7 bases match TRBD1. The CDR3 is 14 residues long. Germline loops: CDR1 DFQATT, CDR2 SNEGSKA (reference sequence). V shed 0 bases and J 14 bases; nucleotides not matched to a gene: 13. In DNA form, the CDR3 reads TGCAGTGCTAGAGATGGTAGGGGGCCCAGGGGAGAGTTCTTC. Translated, it gives CSARDGRGPRGEFF.

On this clonotype itself: The junction and the germline gene differ at one end; a read error may be behind it. V is TRBV20-1 and J is TRBJ2-7, with a possible D match to TRBD2 (5 bases). The CDR3 has 12 residues. Per the germline V gene, CDR1 is DFQATT and CDR2 is SNEGSKA (reference sequence). The CDR3 is CSVRVLVGEQYF. In DNA form, the CDR3 reads TGCAGTGTTAGAGTACTAGTTGGCGAGCAGTACTTC.

As for this clonotype: A much larger clone differs from this one at a single base, so this may be a read error. The chain employs TRBV4-1 and TRBJ2-7, with 7 bases identical to TRBD2. The CDR3 is made up of 15 amino acids. Germline CDR1 reads MGHRA; CDR2 reads YSYEKL. CDR3: CASSQAWGGTYEQCF. CDR3 nucleotides: TGCGCCAGCAGCCAAGCGTGGGGGGGGACCTACGAGCAGTGCTTC.

As concerns this clonotype: Being one base from a much bigger clone, this may be a read error. This sequence joins TRBV5-1 and TRBJ2-7, with a tentative D call TRBD2 (5 bases). Trimming shortened V by 4 bases and J by 0 bases, and 17 bases separated the two germline ends. The germline V gene has CDR1 SGHRS and CDR2 YFSETQ. The CDR3 covers 16 residues. In nucleotides, the CDR3 is TGCGCCAGCAGCGTTCATGGCGGGCTTGACTCCTACGAGCAGTACTTC. Its translation is CASSVHGGLDSYEQYF.

This clonotype was recorded a few times. This chain joins TRBV9 and TRBJ2-4; D uncertain. The tail of the sequence fits TRBJ2-7 better, so the J call may be wrong. The CDR3 has 14 residues. Germline V gives CDR1 SGDLS, CDR2 YYNGEE. CDR3 in amino acids: CASSPDLLWAEQYF. The CDR3 DNA follows: TGTGCCAGCAGCCCTGACCTTCTCTGGGCCGAGCAGTACTTC.

The V call is TRBV6-6, the J call TRBJ2-2, with D unresolved. This CDR3 has 13 residues. Germline lookup yields CDR1 MNHNY and CDR2 SVGAGI (reference sequence). V was clipped by 11 bases and J by 0 bases, with 10 bases between them. In DNA form, the CDR3 reads TGTGCCGGTGGACGCCCGAACACCGGGGAGCTGTTTTTT. Protein: CAGGRPNTGELFF.